The following is a T cell receptor beta chain sequence with its context. From germline, CDR1 is SGDLS and CDR2 YYNGEE. This CDR3 spans 15 amino acids. Trimming cost V 0 bases and J 3 bases, with 12 bases left between them. These data belong to a study of T cell repertoires in ileal Crohn's disease. Clones were sequenced by immunoSEQ multiplex PCR, and TCRdb holds only the in-frame ones, with some missing. The sample includes 13,000 to 15,000 clones, 70% to 90% of them seen just once. This sequence originates from an adult with Crohn's disease. Specimen: ileal tissue. J is TRBJ1-1 and V is TRBV9; possible D gene TRBD1, 6 bases. CDR3 loop: CASSVENREDTEAFF. In DNA form, the CDR3 reads TGTGCCAGCAGCGTAGAGAACAGGGAAGACACTGAAGCTTTCTTT. Full variable domain (missing parts from reference TRBV9 and TRBJ1-1): DSGVTQTPKHLITATGQRVTLRCSPRSGDLSVYWYQQSLDQGLQFLIQYYNGEERAKGNILERFSAQQFPDLHSELNLSSLELGDSALYFCASSVENREDTEAFFGQGTRLTVV.